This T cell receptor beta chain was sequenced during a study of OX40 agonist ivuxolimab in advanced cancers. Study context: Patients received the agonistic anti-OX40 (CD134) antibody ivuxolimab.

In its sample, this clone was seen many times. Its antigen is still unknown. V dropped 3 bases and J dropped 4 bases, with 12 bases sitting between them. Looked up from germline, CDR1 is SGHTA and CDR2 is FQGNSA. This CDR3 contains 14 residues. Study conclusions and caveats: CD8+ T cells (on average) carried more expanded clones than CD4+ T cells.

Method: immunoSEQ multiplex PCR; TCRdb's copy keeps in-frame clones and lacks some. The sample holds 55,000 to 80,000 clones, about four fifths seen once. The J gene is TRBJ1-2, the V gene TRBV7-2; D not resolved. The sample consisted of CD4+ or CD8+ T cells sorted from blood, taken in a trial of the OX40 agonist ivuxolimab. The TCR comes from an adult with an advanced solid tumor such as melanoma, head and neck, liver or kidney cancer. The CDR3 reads CASSFSPKVYGYTF. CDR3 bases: TGTGCCAGCAGCTTTTCTCCCAAGGTCTATGGCTACACCTTC.